This TCR beta chain was found in a study of T cell responses to AZD1222 COVID-19 vaccine. Trimming pared 4 bases from V and 2 bases from J, leaving 8 bases between. The CDR3 contains 13 residues. Germline CDR1 reads KGHSH; CDR2 reads LQKENI. Produced via immunoSEQ multiplex PCR; TCRdb's table is partial and in-frame only. Of roughly 140,000 clones in the sample, 90% to 95% were seen once. This clone was observed once. The chain couples TRBV18 to TRBJ1-1, with TRBD1 as a possible D gene (5 bases). The input for sequencing was peripheral blood, taken on day 0 of AZD1222 vaccination. This TCR was sampled from an adult in good health. CDR3 coding DNA: TGTGCCAGCTCACAAGACAGAAACACTGAAGCTTTCTTT. Amino acids: CASSQDRNTEAFF.